These T cell receptor beta chains were read from a single sample in a study of neurological immune-mediated disorders. One entry per CDR3 protein results from TCRdb running MiXCR on the 5' RACE reads. The sample includes approximately 48,000 distinct CDR3 sequences, 12% of them seen just once. Sequenced sample: PBMCs. Source of these receptors: a male donor with HTLV-1-associated myelopathy (HAM/TSP). Each CDR3 is given with its conserved first and last residue. Fields, in order: D gene, V gene, clone size, J gene, CDR3 DNA, CDR3 protein. The D gene is left open where the match is weak. Expanded clones get a size class; other rows say once, few or many, or leave the size out.

D: NA
V: TRBV27
size: few
J: TRBJ2-7
DNA: TGTGCCAGCAGTTTAATTACAGGGAAAGTGAACGAGCAGTACTTC
CDR3: CASSLITGKVNEQYF

D: TRBD2
V: TRBV20-1
size: many
J: TRBJ2-1
DNA: TGCAGTGCTACGGGACTAGCGGGGGCTCTCTACAATGAGCAGTTCTTC
CDR3: CSATGLAGALYNEQFF

D: TRBD1
V: TRBV7-8
size: many
J: TRBJ2-7
DNA: TGTGCCAGCAGGTCTCACAGGGGGCAATTAGAGCAGTACTTC
CDR3: CASRSHRGQLEQYF

D: NA
V: TRBV20-1
size: many
J: TRBJ1-2
DNA: TGCAGTACCTCAGGTCCTGGTGGCTACACCTTC
CDR3: CSTSGPGGYTF

D: NA
V: TRBV7-2
size: many
J: TRBJ2-3
DNA: TGTGCCAGCAGCTTAGAGCACGGGTTCAGGCAGTATTTT
CDR3: CASSLEHGFRQYF

D: NA
V: TRBV3-1
size: many
J: TRBJ1-1
DNA: TGTGCCAGCAGCCGCCGTGGGTCGGAGCCTGAAGCTTTCTTT
CDR3: CASSRRGSEPEAFF

D: TRBD1
V: TRBV7-3
size: many
J: TRBJ2-2
DNA: TGTGCCAGCAGCTGGACAGGGAGTCGAACCGGGGAGCTGTTTTTT
CDR3: CASSWTGSRTGELFF

D: NA
V: TRBV4-3
size: medium-sized
J: TRBJ2-1
DNA: TGCGCCAGCAGCCAAGATCTGTCCTACAATGAGCAGTTCTTC
CDR3: CASSQDLSYNEQFF

D: NA
V: TRBV11-3
size: once
J: TRBJ2-1
DNA: TGTGCCAGCAGCTTAGGGCCTGGGGATTCGGGGTTGGGCAATGAGCAGTTCTTC
CDR3: CASSLGPGDSGLGNEQFF

D: NA
V: TRBV5-6
size: many
J: TRBJ1-5
DNA: TGTGCCAGCAGCTTGTTTCTCAGAAATCAGCCCCAGCATTTT
CDR3: CASSLFLRNQPQHF

D: NA
V: TRBV2
size: many
J: TRBJ1-2
DNA: TGTGCCAGCAGTGAAGTTCACTCATCCTATGGCTACACCTTC
CDR3: CASSEVHSSYGYTF

D: NA
V: TRBV5-1
size: many
J: TRBJ1-1
DNA: TGCGCCAGCAGCTTGCCAGGGAACACTGAAGCTTTCTTT
CDR3: CASSLPGNTEAFF

D: TRBD2
V: TRBV14
size: many
J: TRBJ2-5
DNA: TGTGCCAGCAGCCAAGAAGTCAGCGGGGCTGAGACCCAGTACTTC
CDR3: CASSQEVSGAETQYF

D: TRBD2
V: TRBV10-2
size: many
J: TRBJ2-1
DNA: TGCGCCAGCAGTGATCAAGCGGGGGGGCACAATGAGCAGTTCTTC
CDR3: CASSDQAGGHNEQFF

D: TRBD2
V: TRBV4-3
size: NA
J: TRBJ2-1
DNA: TGCGCCAGCTGCGCCTTTGCGGGGGATGAGCAGTTCTTC
CDR3: CASCAFAGDEQFF

D: NA
V: TRBV7-3
size: NA
J: TRBJ1-2
DNA: TGTGCCAGCAGCCCTACAGGACTCACCTATCATGGCTACACCTTC
CDR3: CASSPTGLTYHGYTF

D: NA
V: TRBV7-2
size: many
J: TRBJ1-4
DNA: TGTGCCAGCAGCTTACAAGGGGTACGGGAAAAACTGTTTTTT
CDR3: CASSLQGVREKLFF

D: NA
V: TRBV6-6
size: many
J: TRBJ1-5
DNA: TGTGCCAGCAGTGATACAGGCGGTCAGCCCCAGCATTTT
CDR3: CASSDTGGQPQHF

D: TRBD1
V: TRBV11-2
size: few
J: TRBJ2-7
DNA: TGTGCCAGCAGCTTAGAGAGGAGCGAGACAGGGAGTTACGAGCAGTACTTC
CDR3: CASSLERSETGSYEQYF

D: NA
V: TRBV7-2
size: NA
J: TRBJ2-1
DNA: TGTGCCAGCAGCTTAAGGCGGGACCGGGGCAATGAGCAGTTCTTC
CDR3: CASSLRRDRGNEQFF

D: NA
V: TRBV5-1
size: many
J: TRBJ1-1
DNA: TGCGCCAGCAGCGCGGAGGGACGGACGAACACTGAAGCTTTCTTT
CDR3: CASSAEGRTNTEAFF

D: TRBD2
V: TRBV3-1
size: NA
J: TRBJ2-5
DNA: TGTGCCAGCAGCCAGCAAGCGGGGATGGGAGAGACCCAGTACTTC
CDR3: CASSQQAGMGETQYF

D: NA
V: TRBV5-8
size: many
J: TRBJ2-3
DNA: TGTGCCAGCAGCCCCCCCTGGGACTCGACGACAGATACGCAGTATTTT
CDR3: CASSPPWDSTTDTQYF

D: TRBD2
V: TRBV20-1
size: many
J: TRBJ2-5
DNA: TGCAGTGCTAGAGATGCGGGGGGGGTCCAAGAGACCCAGTACTTC
CDR3: CSARDAGGVQETQYF

D: TRBD2
V: TRBV10-3
size: many
J: TRBJ2-1
DNA: TGTGCCACCCGAACGGGGGGTGAGCAGTTCTTC
CDR3: CATRTGGEQFF

D: TRBD2
V: TRBV4-2
size: many
J: TRBJ2-7
DNA: TGTGCCAGCAGCCAAGAAGGGATAGCAGCGGGGGTTTACGAGCAGTACTTC
CDR3: CASSQEGIAAGVYEQYF

D: NA
V: TRBV11-2
size: many
J: TRBJ1-4
DNA: TGTGCCAGCAGCTTAGCCTACAGCGAAAAACTGTTTTTT
CDR3: CASSLAYSEKLFF

D: NA
V: TRBV7-6
size: few
J: TRBJ1-2
DNA: TGTGCCAGCAGCTTAACGCCAAGTGGGGTCTATGGCTACACCTTC
CDR3: CASSLTPSGVYGYTF

D: NA
V: TRBV7-2
size: NA
J: TRBJ1-1
DNA: TGTGCCAGCAACTTAGCCCGGTACAACACTGAAGCTTTCTTT
CDR3: CASNLARYNTEAFF

D: NA
V: TRBV5-5
size: NA
J: TRBJ1-1
DNA: TGTGCCAGCGGAGACATTTTCCTGGACACTGAAGCTTTCTTT
CDR3: CASGDIFLDTEAFF

D: NA
V: TRBV18
size: many
J: TRBJ1-6
DNA: TGTGCCAGCTCACAGGCGGAATCACCCCTCCACTTT
CDR3: CASSQAESPLHF

D: NA
V: TRBV7-3
size: many
J: TRBJ2-1
DNA: TGTGCCAGCAGCTCGCAGAGAGCTTTGGGCAATGAGCAGTTCTTC
CDR3: CASSSQRALGNEQFF

D: NA
V: TRBV11-2
size: many
J: TRBJ1-5
DNA: TGTGCCAGCAGCCCTGGGGCCCGGGGTCGGGGCAATCAGCCCCAGCATTTT
CDR3: CASSPGARGRGNQPQHF

D: TRBD2
V: TRBV7-2
size: many
J: TRBJ2-1
DNA: TGTGCCAGCAGCTCCCTAGCGGGGGGGCTTTTCAATGAGCAGTTCTTC
CDR3: CASSSLAGGLFNEQFF

D: NA
V: TRBV6-5
size: many
J: TRBJ1-3
DNA: TGTGCCAGCAGTCCAACAGAACCGGGAAACACCATATATTTT
CDR3: CASSPTEPGNTIYF

D: NA
V: TRBV29-1
size: many
J: TRBJ2-7
DNA: TGCAGCGTTGAAGGCCCCGGGTTAAAGGACCGCCGTCCGTACGAGCAGTACTTC
CDR3: CSVEGPGLKDRRPYEQYF

D: NA
V: TRBV7-2
size: NA
J: TRBJ1-3
DNA: TGTGCCAGCAGCCCGGACAGTTTAATCGGAAACACCATATATTTT
CDR3: CASSPDSLIGNTIYF

D: NA
V: TRBV6-1
size: once
J: TRBJ2-5
DNA: TGTGCCAGCTCCCGTACTCCCCAAGAGACCCAGTACTTC
CDR3: CASSRTPQETQYF

D: TRBD1
V: TRBV5-6
size: medium-sized
J: TRBJ2-7
DNA: TGTGCCAGCAGACTTACAGGGGCCTACGAGCAGTACTTC
CDR3: CASRLTGAYEQYF

D: NA
V: TRBV5-6
size: NA
J: TRBJ2-7
DNA: TGTGCCAGCAGCTTAGATGGGAGAATCTACGAGCAGTACTTC
CDR3: CASSLDGRIYEQYF

D: TRBD2
V: TRBV2
size: many
J: TRBJ2-3
DNA: TGTGCCAGCAAATCTGGCGGGGGGGCCGCGTCAGATACGCAGTATTTT
CDR3: CASKSGGGAASDTQYF

D: TRBD1
V: TRBV5-1
size: many
J: TRBJ1-4
DNA: TGCGCCAGCAGCCCAGGACAGGGGGGCGAAAAACTGTTTTTT
CDR3: CASSPGQGGEKLFF

D: NA
V: TRBV12-3/TRBV12-4
size: many
J: TRBJ2-2
DNA: TGTGCCAGCAGTTTAACGTCCCCCGGGGAGCTGTTTTTT
CDR3: CASSLTSPGELFF

D: NA
V: TRBV11-3
size: many
J: TRBJ1-1
DNA: TGTGCCAGCAGCTTAGGGGGTCTCCGCGCTTTCTTT
CDR3: CASSLGGLRAFF

D: NA
V: TRBV6-5
size: many
J: TRBJ1-2
DNA: TGTGCCAGCAGTTATGCCGGGCCGTACTATGGCTACACCTTC
CDR3: CASSYAGPYYGYTF

D: NA
V: TRBV7-6
size: many
J: TRBJ2-7
DNA: TGTGCCAGCAGCTTAGTGTCCGCGCCCCTGGCCGACGAGCAGTACTTC
CDR3: CASSLVSAPLADEQYF

D: TRBD1
V: TRBV12-3/TRBV12-4
size: many
J: TRBJ1-5
DNA: TGTGCCAGCAGGGGACAGGGCGGGCAGCCCCAGCATTTT
CDR3: CASRGQGGQPQHF

D: NA
V: TRBV29-1
size: many
J: TRBJ1-1
DNA: TGCAGCGTTGGCATGAACACTGAAGCTTTCTTT
CDR3: CSVGMNTEAFF

D: NA
V: TRBV20-1
size: many
J: TRBJ1-5
DNA: TGCAGTGCCAAACAGGGAGGCCAGCCCCAGCATTTT
CDR3: CSAKQGGQPQHF

D: NA
V: TRBV7-2
size: many
J: TRBJ1-1
DNA: TGTGCCAGCAGCTTAGCTCCCGCCTCGGGTACTGAAGCTTTCTTT
CDR3: CASSLAPASGTEAFF